One T cell receptor beta chain is described in this entry. Its antigen is not yet known. Within one base of it there is no much larger clone, and no base qualities were kept. This specimen includes other DNA sequences encoding the same CDR3. The data belong to a study of Ad26.COV2.S vaccination and SARS-CoV-2 variants (dated by TCRdb to 2020 to 2022). The study in broad terms: Donors in the vaccine arm were drawn from COV1001, a multicentre, randomized, double-blind, placebo-controlled phase I-IIa trial testing Ad26.COV2.S in healthy adults. Ad26.COV2.S was administered intramuscularly at 5 x 10^10 or 1 x 10^11 viral particles, either as a single shot or as two shots given 56 days apart. The specificity and breadth of SARS-CoV-2-reactive T cell receptors after Ad26.COV2.S vaccination were assessed by TCRbeta repertoire sequencing. The TCR-sequenced set comprised approximately 30 samples: around 20 Ad26.COV2.S vaccine recipients, 5 placebo recipients and 8 SARS-CoV-2 convalescent individuals. Participants in the trial were split at random into five groups of five each, receiving low-dose or high-dose Ad26.COV2.S once or twice, or else placebo on both occasions. Throughout the experiments and outcome assessment, investigators stayed blinded to trial group allocation. Study-level results and caveats: The authors noted that total T cell responses may have been underestimated by the TCR breadth and depth analyses. Compared with placebo recipients, Ad26.COV2.S recipients showed higher spike-specific TCR breadth (P = 0.0014). Non-spike TCR breadth was comparable between vaccine and placebo recipients, consistent with the vaccine containing only spike. Comparing responses between vaccine doses or regimens was not something the study was powered to do. After vaccination, substantial breadth of spike-specific CD8+ and CD4+ T cell responses was reported.

Reading from cysteine to phenylalanine, the CDR3 counts 11 amino acids. Only the CDR3 DNA is retained, 33 bases long and in frame from the first base. Looking up the germline V gene yields CDR1 MDHEN and CDR2 SYDVKM. V loses 5 bases, J loses 3 bases, and the germline ends lie 5 bases apart. Read against the paper, the sample's treatment or condition label means: 15 to 20 received Ad26.COV2.S at low or high dose, single or two shots; about five received placebo; per-sample allocation not given. Repertoires of vaccine and placebo recipients were sequenced from samples collected on day 63 after the first injection. In Cohort 1b, 25 adults aged 18-55 years were enrolled at a single site in Boston, USA, between 29 July and 7 August 2020. Ad26.COV2.S was a replication-incompetent adenovirus type 26 vector that expressed a prefusion-stabilized SARS-CoV-2 spike protein derived from the original Wuhan strain.

The immunoSEQ Assay was the method used to sequence TCRbeta CDR3 regions. After extraction, genomic DNA underwent amplification by bias-controlled multiplex PCR, followed by high-throughput sequencing. In the source study's methods: Collapsing and filtering of sequences were performed to quantify the absolute abundance of each unique TCRbeta CDR3 region. T cell fraction was estimated by normalizing TCRbeta template counts to usable DNA, which was measured by amplifying reference genes present in all nucleated cells. Repertoire TCRs were annotated as SARS-CoV-2-specific by exact matching of V gene, CDR3 amino acid sequence and J gene to a known reactive TCR set. The reference SARS-CoV-2 TCR set came from MIRA and was filtered for enrichment in COVID-19-positive ImmuneCODE repertoires, removing public or cross-reactive TCRs. Drawing on the MIRA antigens, annotated TCRs were analysed further at the level of specific ORF or position within ORF. Breadth was defined as the number of annotated unique rearrangements divided by the total number of unique productive rearrangements, and depth was defined as the summed frequency of the annotated unique rearrangements. TCR breadth was compared between groups using two-sided Wilcoxon rank-sum tests. TCRdb re-hosts the immuneACCESS table, in-frame sequences only. Its copies lack some clones; in the studies checked, an unresolved V gene accounts for under half of them, and the cause for the rest is not known. That table is the source of V, J and clone size, and D and trimming were worked out from the DNA. This sample holds around 300,000 clones; 86% were observed only once. About 10% of the sample rests with the top ten.

The TCR comes from a person between 18 and 65 years old who received the Ad26.COV2.S COVID-19 vaccine or a placebo. The rearrangement combines TRBV28 with TRBJ2-7; no D gene is confidently identified. The sample consisted of peripheral blood, taken in a trial of Ad26.COV2.S vaccine versus placebo. This receptor has the CDR3 CASSAYYEQYF. The DNA is as follows: TGTGCCAGCAGTGCGTACTACGAGCAGTACTTC.